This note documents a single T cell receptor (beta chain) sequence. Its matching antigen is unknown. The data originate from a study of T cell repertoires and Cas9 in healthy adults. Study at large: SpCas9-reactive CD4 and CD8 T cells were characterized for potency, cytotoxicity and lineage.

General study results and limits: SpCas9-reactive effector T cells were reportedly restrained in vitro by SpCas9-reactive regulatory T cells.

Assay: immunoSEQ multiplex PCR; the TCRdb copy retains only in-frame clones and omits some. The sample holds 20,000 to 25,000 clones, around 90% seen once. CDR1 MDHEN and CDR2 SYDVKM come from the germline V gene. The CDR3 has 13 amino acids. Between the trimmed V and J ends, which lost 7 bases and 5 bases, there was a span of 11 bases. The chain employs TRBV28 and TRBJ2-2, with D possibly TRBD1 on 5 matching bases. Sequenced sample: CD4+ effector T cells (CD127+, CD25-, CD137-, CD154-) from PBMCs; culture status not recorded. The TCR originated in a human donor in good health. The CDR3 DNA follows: TGTGCCAGCACCGACAGACCAACCGGGGAGCTGTTTTTT. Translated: CASTDRPTGELFF.